The TCR beta chain under discussion was sequenced for a study of CD8+ T cells in alopecia areata. This clone was found a few times. No antigen is known for it. Germline CDR1 reads SGHRS; CDR2 reads YFSETQ. V lost 4 bases and J lost 5; bases outside the gene matches: 3. CDR3 length equals 14 residues. The treatment is: oral pan-JAK inhibitor, 5-10 mg twice daily. The study's findings and limits: Clonality in the scalp and expanded CD8+ clones ranked among the top 100 were significantly decreased by tofacitinib. An increase in clonality over normal scalp was evident in lesional scalp, especially alopecia totalis/universalis.

Sequencing templates came from extracted RNA that was reverse transcribed into cDNA. Libraries were prepared by immunoSEQ multiplex PCR; TCRdb keeps only in-frame clonotypes and omits some of them. The repertoire holds about 210,000 clones, with around two fifths as singletons. The TCR sequence derives from a human donor with alopecia areata. The sample here was CD4+ T cells sorted from blood, taken at approximately week 37, from a patient treated with tofacitinib. The chain links TRBV5-1 to TRBJ1-4; 9 nucleotides agree with TRBD1. The CDR3 coding sequence is TGCGCCAGCAGCCCCGGGACAGGGAATGAAAAACTGTTTTTT. The encoded protein is CASSPGTGNEKLFF.